The clone carrying this T cell receptor (beta chain) was detected ten times or more. These data are taken from a study of CD8 T cells in ankylosing spondylitis. Using its own MiXCR run on the 5' RACE reads, TCRdb lists one record per CDR3 protein. Of 250,000 to 400,000 distinct CDR3 sequences listed, 11% are singletons. Trimming shortened V by 5 bases and J by 4 bases, and 9 bases separated the two germline ends. The CDR3 totals 12 residues. Germline V gene data show CDR1 as DFQATT and CDR2 as SNEGSKA (reference sequence). The receptor was isolated from a female donor with ankylosing spondylitis or in good health (not recorded which). Sequenced input: blood, either unsorted or a sorted T cell fraction (not recorded which). The J gene is TRBJ1-3, the V gene TRBV20-1; D uncertain. The CDR3 nucleotides are TGCAGTGCTCAGGACGACGGAAACACCATATATTTT. It encodes CSAQDDGNTIYF.